This is a list of T cell receptor beta chains from one sample in a study of PD-L1 blockade in urothelial cancer. Profiled with immunoSEQ multiplex PCR; TCRdb holds only in-frame clones, not every one. In the table there are 50,000 to 75,000 clones, about 81% of which are singletons. This specimen was PBMCs, taken around atezolizumab (anti-PD-L1) treatment. These receptors were collected from a man between 65 and 85 years old with urothelial cancer. The CDR3 runs from the conserved cysteine through the conserved F or W. The order of the fields is J gene, clone size, V gene, CDR3 protein. Some rows mark clone size as missing; the rest say once, few, many or name a class of expanded clone.

j_gene: TRBJ1-1; abundance: -; v_gene: TRBV6-6; CDR3aa: CASSYPGQGYTEAFF
j_gene: TRBJ2-2; abundance: -; v_gene: TRBV9; CDR3aa: CASSVGGGETEELFF
j_gene: TRBJ1-2; abundance: -; v_gene: TRBV14; CDR3aa: CASSQLGTGLRGVRNYGYTF
j_gene: TRBJ1-4; abundance: -; v_gene: TRBV28; CDR3aa: CASSLYPLDPEKLFF
j_gene: TRBJ2-7; abundance: few; v_gene: TRBV7-2; CDR3aa: CASSFSDSPYEQYF
j_gene: TRBJ1-2; abundance: -; v_gene: TRBV20-1; CDR3aa: CSASTGVGYTF
j_gene: TRBJ1-3; abundance: -; v_gene: TRBV28; CDR3aa: CASSLWKGVSGNTIYF
j_gene: TRBJ2-3; abundance: -; v_gene: TRBV29-1; CDR3aa: CSVRWGQSTDTQYF
j_gene: TRBJ2-3; abundance: -; v_gene: TRBV19; CDR3aa: CASSPLAGVTDTQYF
j_gene: TRBJ1-1; abundance: -; v_gene: TRBV19; CDR3aa: CASSIDSGSNTEAFF
j_gene: TRBJ2-3; abundance: -; v_gene: TRBV4-2; CDR3aa: CASSQAGTGDLDTQYF
j_gene: TRBJ2-7; abundance: few; v_gene: TRBV6-6; CDR3aa: CASRDSGGDSYEQYF
j_gene: TRBJ1-1; abundance: -; v_gene: TRBV7-9; CDR3aa: CASSFIGSEAFF
j_gene: TRBJ2-3; abundance: -; v_gene: TRBV27; CDR3aa: CASSFLGGSDTQYF
j_gene: TRBJ2-3; abundance: -; v_gene: TRBV7-9; CDR3aa: CASKSGVDTQYF
j_gene: TRBJ2-1; abundance: -; v_gene: TRBV5-6; CDR3aa: CASSQTSGRFGEQFF